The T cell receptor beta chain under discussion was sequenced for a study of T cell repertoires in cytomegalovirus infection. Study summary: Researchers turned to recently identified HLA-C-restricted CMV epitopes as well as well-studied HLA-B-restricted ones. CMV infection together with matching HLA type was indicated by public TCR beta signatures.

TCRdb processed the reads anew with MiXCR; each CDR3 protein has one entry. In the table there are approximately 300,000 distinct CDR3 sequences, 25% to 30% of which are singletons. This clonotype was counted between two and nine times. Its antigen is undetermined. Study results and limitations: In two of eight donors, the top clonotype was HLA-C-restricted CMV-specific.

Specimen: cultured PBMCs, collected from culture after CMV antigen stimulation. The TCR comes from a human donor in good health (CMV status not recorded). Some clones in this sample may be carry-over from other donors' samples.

The CDR3 loop reads CASSQKQGASSGANVLTF. As DNA, the CDR3 is TGTGCCAGCAGCCAGAAACAGGGGGCAAGCTCTGGGGCCAACGTCCTGACTTTC. J is TRBJ2-6 and V is TRBV11-3; 9 positions agree with TRBD1. Losses at the gene ends were 5 bases for V and 0 bases for J; bases not matched to a gene: 8. Germline assignment: CDR1 SGHNT and CDR2 YENEEA. This CDR3 is built from 18 residues.